The rows below give T cell receptor beta chains drawn from one sample of a study of T cell responses to AZD1222 COVID-19 vaccine. TCRdb's copy holds only in-frame clones and misses some; the assay was immunoSEQ multiplex PCR. The sample consists of about 140,000 clones, around 93% of them appearing once. Source: peripheral blood, taken 28 days after the second AZD1222 dose. These receptors all stem from an adult who received the AZD1222 COVID-19 vaccine. Both conserved end residues are part of each CDR3. D genes are given only for firm matches. Clone size, where shown, is once, few, many, or a class for clones that have expanded.

len: 14
v_gene: TRBV14
abundance: .
d_gene: .
j_gene: TRBJ2-3
CDR3aa: CASSQGLVGGTQYF
CDR3nt: TGTGCCAGCAGCCAAGGACTAGTTGGCGGTACGCAGTATTTT

len: 13
v_gene: TRBV7-9
abundance: .
d_gene: .
j_gene: TRBJ1-1
CDR3aa: CASTLGASGFAFF
CDR3nt: TGTGCCAGCACCTTAGGGGCATCAGGGTTCGCTTTCTTT

len: 14
v_gene: TRBV10-3
abundance: .
d_gene: TRBD1
j_gene: TRBJ1-3
CDR3aa: CAIRDRSAGNTIYF
CDR3nt: TGTGCCATCCGGGACAGGTCAGCAGGAAACACCATATATTTT

len: 13
v_gene: TRBV11-2
abundance: .
d_gene: TRBD2
j_gene: TRBJ2-7
CDR3aa: CASRTSGTLEQYF
CDR3nt: TGTGCCAGCAGGACTAGCGGGACCCTCGAGCAGTACTTC

len: 13
v_gene: TRBV28
abundance: .
d_gene: TRBD1
j_gene: TRBJ1-2
CDR3aa: CASRAGTGVYYTF
CDR3nt: TGTGCCAGCCGAGCCGGGACAGGGGTGTACTACACCTTC

len: 14
v_gene: TRBV27
abundance: .
d_gene: .
j_gene: TRBJ1-5
CDR3aa: CASSLINSNQPQHF
CDR3nt: TGTGCCAGCAGTTTAATAAATAGCAATCAGCCCCAGCATTTT

len: 14
v_gene: TRBV9
abundance: .
d_gene: .
j_gene: TRBJ2-7
CDR3aa: CASSTRLGAYEQYF
CDR3nt: TGTGCCAGCAGCACCCGACTGGGGGCCTACGAGCAGTACTTC

len: 16
v_gene: TRBV28
abundance: .
d_gene: TRBD2
j_gene: TRBJ2-3
CDR3aa: CASSRLGAGVTDTQYF
CDR3nt: TGTGCCAGCAGTCGCCTTGGGGCGGGGGTCACAGATACGCAGTATTTT

len: 17
v_gene: TRBV28
abundance: .
d_gene: .
j_gene: TRBJ2-3
CDR3aa: CASRPRTGPAWPDTQYF
CDR3nt: TGTGCCAGCAGGCCGCGGACTGGCCCGGCTTGGCCAGATACGCAGTATTTT

len: 13
v_gene: TRBV30
abundance: .
d_gene: .
j_gene: TRBJ1-1
CDR3aa: CAWRVGARTEAFF
CDR3nt: TGTGCCTGGAGGGTGGGGGCGAGGACTGAAGCTTTCTTT

len: 14
v_gene: TRBV6-5
abundance: once
d_gene: TRBD1
j_gene: TRBJ1-5
CDR3aa: CASRRTGPNQPQHF
CDR3nt: TGTGCCAGCAGGAGGACAGGGCCCAATCAGCCCCAGCATTTT

len: 17
v_gene: TRBV7-2
abundance: .
d_gene: .
j_gene: TRBJ2-1
CDR3aa: CASSLSSRGKTYNEQFF
CDR3nt: TGTGCCAGCAGCTTATCCAGCCGGGGGAAGACCTACAATGAGCAGTTCTTC

len: 14
v_gene: TRBV9
abundance: .
d_gene: .
j_gene: TRBJ1-2
CDR3aa: CASSPSRDLYGYTF
CDR3nt: TGTGCCAGCAGCCCCTCGCGAGACCTCTATGGCTACACCTTC

len: 17
v_gene: TRBV30
abundance: .
d_gene: .
j_gene: TRBJ2-4
CDR3aa: CAWSAPGRVGAKNIQYF
CDR3nt: TGTGCCTGGAGTGCCCCAGGGCGGGTCGGAGCCAAAAACATTCAGTACTTC

len: 16
v_gene: TRBV7-2
abundance: .
d_gene: .
j_gene: TRBJ1-4
CDR3aa: CASSLMHPATNEKLFF
CDR3nt: TGTGCCAGCAGCTTAATGCACCCTGCAACTAATGAAAAACTGTTTTTT

len: 15
v_gene: TRBV11-2
abundance: .
d_gene: TRBD2
j_gene: TRBJ2-7
CDR3aa: CASSLRREGRGEQYF
CDR3nt: TGTGCCAGCAGCTTAAGGCGGGAGGGCCGGGGCGAGCAGTACTTC

len: 15
v_gene: TRBV28
abundance: .
d_gene: TRBD1
j_gene: TRBJ1-2
CDR3aa: CASRSPGGRSYGYTF
CDR3nt: TGTGCCAGCAGATCCCCAGGGGGTCGGAGCTATGGCTACACCTTC

len: 12
v_gene: TRBV12-3/TRBV12-4
abundance: once
d_gene: .
j_gene: TRBJ2-1
CDR3aa: CASTADVKEQFF
CDR3nt: TGTGCCAGCACCGCGGATGTTAAGGAGCAGTTCTTC

len: 14
v_gene: TRBV2
abundance: .
d_gene: TRBD1
j_gene: TRBJ1-2
CDR3aa: CASGLTGLNYGYTF
CDR3nt: TGTGCCAGCGGCCTGACAGGGCTAAACTATGGCTACACCTTC

len: 14
v_gene: TRBV30
abundance: .
d_gene: .
j_gene: TRBJ2-2
CDR3aa: CAWSTHPGTGELFF
CDR3nt: TGTGCCTGGAGTACCCACCCGGGCACCGGGGAGCTGTTTTTT

len: 14
v_gene: TRBV4-2
abundance: .
d_gene: .
j_gene: TRBJ1-3
CDR3aa: CASSHAGSGNTIYF
CDR3nt: TGTGCCAGCAGCCATGCAGGGAGCGGAAACACCATATATTTT

len: 13
v_gene: TRBV15
abundance: once
d_gene: .
j_gene: TRBJ2-5
CDR3aa: CATSTTSQETQYF
CDR3nt: TGTGCCACCAGCACTACTAGTCAAGAGACCCAGTACTTC

len: 16
v_gene: TRBV24-1
abundance: .
d_gene: .
j_gene: TRBJ1-2
CDR3aa: CATSDGGGETNYGYTF
CDR3nt: TGTGCCACCAGTGACGGGGGCGGAGAGACAAACTATGGCTACACCTTC

len: 13
v_gene: TRBV19
abundance: .
d_gene: TRBD1
j_gene: TRBJ1-5
CDR3aa: CASLGQGNQPQHF
CDR3nt: TGTGCCAGCTTGGGACAGGGCAATCAGCCCCAGCATTTT

len: 14
v_gene: TRBV6-1
abundance: once
d_gene: .
j_gene: TRBJ1-1
CDR3aa: CASREGRLNTEAFF
CDR3nt: TGTGCCAGCAGGGAAGGACGGCTGAACACTGAAGCTTTCTTT

len: 14
v_gene: TRBV18
abundance: once
d_gene: .
j_gene: TRBJ1-1
CDR3aa: CASSPSGAGTEAFF
CDR3nt: TGTGCCAGCTCACCCTCAGGGGCTGGTACTGAAGCTTTCTTT

len: 15
v_gene: TRBV15
abundance: .
d_gene: .
j_gene: TRBJ1-5
CDR3aa: CATSRDLDGGQPQHF
CDR3nt: TGTGCCACCAGCAGAGATTTGGATGGGGGGCAGCCCCAGCATTTT

len: 15
v_gene: TRBV7-9
abundance: .
d_gene: TRBD1
j_gene: TRBJ1-6
CDR3aa: CASSLGQGRDSPLHF
CDR3nt: TGTGCCAGCAGCTTAGGACAGGGGAGGGATTCACCCCTCCACTTT

len: 14
v_gene: TRBV28
abundance: .
d_gene: .
j_gene: TRBJ2-3
CDR3aa: CASSRKRSTDTQYF
CDR3nt: TGTGCCAGCAGTAGGAAGAGGTCCACAGATACGCAGTATTTT

len: 14
v_gene: TRBV18
abundance: .
d_gene: .
j_gene: TRBJ2-7
CDR3aa: CASSPVKGRYEQYF
CDR3nt: TGTGCCAGCTCACCAGTGAAGGGCAGGTACGAGCAGTACTTC

len: 14
v_gene: TRBV6-5
abundance: few
d_gene: .
j_gene: TRBJ1-1
CDR3aa: CASSRRFGGTEAFF
CDR3nt: TGTGCCAGCAGTAGACGTTTCGGGGGAACTGAAGCTTTCTTT

len: 12
v_gene: TRBV12-3/TRBV12-4
abundance: .
d_gene: .
j_gene: TRBJ1-2
CDR3aa: CASGLGGDGYTF
CDR3nt: TGTGCCAGCGGCTTGGGGGGGGATGGCTACACCTTC

len: 14
v_gene: TRBV5-1
abundance: .
d_gene: .
j_gene: TRBJ2-7
CDR3aa: CASSLLGGTYEQYF
CDR3nt: TGCGCCAGCAGCCTCCTTGGGGGTACCTACGAGCAGTACTTC

len: 12
v_gene: TRBV7-2
abundance: .
d_gene: .
j_gene: TRBJ1-1
CDR3aa: CASSLMDTEAFF
CDR3nt: TGTGCCAGCAGCTTAATGGACACTGAAGCTTTCTTT

len: 14
v_gene: TRBV6-5
abundance: .
d_gene: .
j_gene: TRBJ1-1
CDR3aa: CASRRAVGNTEAFF
CDR3nt: TGTGCCAGCAGAAGGGCGGTTGGGAACACTGAAGCTTTCTTT

len: 15
v_gene: TRBV7-9
abundance: .
d_gene: TRBD1
j_gene: TRBJ1-2
CDR3aa: CASSPPGQGYYGYTF
CDR3nt: TGTGCCAGCAGCCCACCGGGACAGGGGTACTATGGCTACACCTTC

len: 16
v_gene: TRBV9
abundance: .
d_gene: .
j_gene: TRBJ2-2
CDR3aa: CASSPSFGGNTGELFF
CDR3nt: TGTGCCAGCAGCCCCTCCTTCGGGGGTAACACCGGGGAGCTGTTTTTT

len: 16
v_gene: TRBV20-1
abundance: .
d_gene: TRBD2
j_gene: TRBJ2-5
CDR3aa: CSASKVSAGGGETQYF
CDR3nt: TGCAGTGCTAGTAAAGTTTCAGCGGGAGGCGGAGAGACCCAGTACTTC

len: 16
v_gene: TRBV3-1/TRBV3-2
abundance: .
d_gene: TRBD2
j_gene: TRBJ2-3
CDR3aa: CASSPGTSGSADTQYF
CDR3nt: TGTGCCAGCAGCCCCGGGACTAGCGGGAGTGCAGATACGCAGTATTTT

len: 15
v_gene: TRBV5-1
abundance: .
d_gene: .
j_gene: TRBJ1-1
CDR3aa: CASSLGEGRGQGAFF
CDR3nt: TGCGCCAGCAGCTTGGGCGAGGGTCGAGGGCAAGGGGCTTTCTTT

len: 13
v_gene: TRBV7-9
abundance: .
d_gene: .
j_gene: TRBJ1-1
CDR3aa: CASSSQGRSEAFF
CDR3nt: TGTGCCAGCAGCTCACAGGGAAGGTCTGAAGCTTTCTTT

len: 16
v_gene: TRBV9
abundance: .
d_gene: .
j_gene: TRBJ2-2
CDR3aa: CASSAGASPNTGELFF
CDR3nt: TGTGCCAGCAGCGCCGGGGCTAGCCCTAACACCGGGGAGCTGTTTTTT